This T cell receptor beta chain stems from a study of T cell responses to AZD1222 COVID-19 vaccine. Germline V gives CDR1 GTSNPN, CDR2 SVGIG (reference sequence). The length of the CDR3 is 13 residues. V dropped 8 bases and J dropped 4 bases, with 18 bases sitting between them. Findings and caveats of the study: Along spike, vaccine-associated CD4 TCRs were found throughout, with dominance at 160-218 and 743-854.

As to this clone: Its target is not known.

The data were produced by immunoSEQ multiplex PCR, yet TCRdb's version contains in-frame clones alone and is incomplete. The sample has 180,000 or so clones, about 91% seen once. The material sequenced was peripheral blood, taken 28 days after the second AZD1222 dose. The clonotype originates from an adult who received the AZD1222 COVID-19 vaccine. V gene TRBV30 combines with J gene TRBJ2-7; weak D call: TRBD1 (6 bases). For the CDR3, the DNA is TGTGCCGGGAAACAGGGCAAGCTTTACGAGCAGTACTTC. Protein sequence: CAGKQGKLYEQYF.